The clone carrying this T cell receptor (beta chain) was detected many times. Its antigen is currently unknown. For the second PCR, which ran for about 6 to 11 cycles, a sample-barcoded 5' primer and a J-beta primer mix were used. From the 5' RACE reads, TCRdb called clonotypes with MiXCR, one entry per CDR3 protein. The table has around 1,600,000 distinct CDR3 sequences, approximately 43% seen once. This entry belongs to a study of blood T cells in healthy people across ages. Regarding the study as a whole: Unsorted PBMCs ruled out conclusive naive versus antigen-experienced comparison.

CDR1 and CDR2 from the germline V gene are DFQATT and SNEGSKA (reference sequence). The CDR3 totals 12 residues. The rearrangement links TRBV20-1 to TRBJ2-7; D is possibly TRBD1 (6 bases). The receptor's source is a woman aged 18-29 years in good health. Sample: blood. The CDR3 reads CSANRDSYEQYF. The CDR3 region has the DNA TGCAGCGCCAACAGGGACTCCTACGAGCAGTACTTC.